The 19 T cell receptor beta chains in this list originate from one sample, sequenced in a study of identical twins. TCRdb used MiXCR to reprocess the 5' RACE reads, holding one entry per CDR3 protein. The sample has around 530,000 distinct CDR3 sequences, approximately 14% seen once; the top ten hold less than 0.5%. Another study also made use of these data, one on yellow fever vaccine responses in identical twins.

Material: CD4+ T cells sorted from blood. All receptors derive from a woman aged 18-29 years in good health.

V usage is TRBV29-1 and J usage is TRBJ1-3; D remains ambiguous. CDR3 length: 18 residues. Trimming removed 4 bases at V and 4 bases at J, with 26 bases between. CDR1 is SQVTM and CDR2 is ANQGSEA in the germline V gene. For the CDR3, the DNA is TGCAGCGTTGTTACCGTGGCCTCGGGTCGAGTCGGCGGAAACACCATATATTTT. Protein: CSVVTVASGRVGGNTIYF.

The sample holds a few counts of this clonotype. V usage is TRBV19 and J usage is TRBJ2-7; TRBD2 matches at 7 bases. Unmatched junction bases numbered 9, after V lost 5 bases and J lost 2 bases. Germline CDR1 LNHDA, CDR2 SQIVND (reference sequence). The CDR3 contains 15 residues. The CDR3 loop reads CASSPHLADAYEQYF. CDR3 bases: TGTGCCAGTAGTCCCCACCTAGCGGACGCCTACGAGCAGTACTTC.

The sample holds many counts of this clonotype. This chain uses TRBV5-1 with TRBJ2-7; TRBD1 matches at 7 bases. V gave up 0 bases and J gave up 6 bases; unmatched junction bases: 0. Germline CDR1 is SGHRS and CDR2 is YFSETQ. This CDR3 spans 12 amino acids. The CDR3 reads CASSLDRGEQYV. The CDR3 DNA reads TGCGCCAGCAGCTTGGACAGGGGCGAGCAGTACGTC.

This clonotype was seen more than once but under ten times. The chain is built from TRBV5-1 and TRBJ2-5; TRBD2 is a possible D gene (6 bases). Looked up from germline, CDR1 is SGHRS and CDR2 is YFSETQ. The germline V and J ends were trimmed by 0 bases and 2 bases, with 11 bases remaining between them. The CDR3 length is 15 residues. Here the CDR3 DNA reads TGCGCCAGCAGCTTGGCCCCCGGGGGACAAGAGACCCAGTACTTC. It specifies CASSLAPGGQETQYF. Full variable domain (outside the CDR3, taken from reference TRBV5-1 and TRBJ2-5): KAGVTQTPRYLIKTRGQQVTLSCSPISGHRSVSWYQQTPGQGLQFLFEYFSETQRNKGNFPGRFSGRQFSNSRSEMNVSTLELGDSALYLCASSLAPGGQETQYFGPGTRLLVL.

This clonotype occurred once. Given a much more abundant clone one base away, this may be a read error. The chain employs TRBV14 and TRBJ1-4, with a weak D call TRBD1 (6 bases). The germline V gene encodes CDR1 SGHDN and CDR2 FVKESK. Trimming removed 4 bases from V and 7 bases from J, with 10 bases in between. The CDR3 is made up of 13 amino acids. The CDR3 DNA reads TGTGCCAGCAGCCGACAGGAGGTTGAAAAACTGTTTTTT. Protein sequence: CASSRQEVEKLFF.

The V and J genes are TRBV21-1 and TRBJ2-7; TRBD1, the table's D call, lacks a check against the DNA. TRBV21-1 is marked as a pseudogene. The CDR3 length is 15 residues. The CDR3 region is CASSKRAQTSYEQYV. In nucleotides, the CDR3 is TGTGCCAGCAGCAAAAGGGCGCAGACCTCCTACGAGCAGTACGTC.

At least ten counts were recorded for this clonotype. The rearrangement joins TRBV3-1 to TRBJ2-5, with TRBD2 matching 7 bases. Per germline, CDR1 LGHDT and CDR2 YNNKEL (reference sequence). J lost 7 bases, V lost 0 bases, and 8 bases had no gene match. The CDR3 is made up of 15 amino acids. The CDR3: CASSQDPASGSTQYF. The CDR3 DNA reads TGTGCCAGCAGCCAAGACCCTGCTAGCGGCTCGACCCAGTACTTC.

Notes on this clonotype: At one of its ends the junction is not consistent with the germline gene, which may arise from a read error. This rearrangement joins TRBV20-1 to TRBJ2-5; tentative D call: TRBD2 (5 bases). This CDR3 region has 16 residues. The germline V gene encodes CDR1 DFQATT and CDR2 SNEGSKA (reference sequence). In DNA, the CDR3 is TGCTGTGCTACGCCGACCAAAGCGGCAATCCAAGAGACCCAGTACTTC. Amino acids: CCATPTKAAIQETQYF.

The sample holds a few counts of this clonotype. This chain uses TRBV4-2 with TRBJ2-3, with D maybe TRBD2 (6 bases). This CDR3 region has 21 residues. Germline V gene sequence: CDR1 LGHNA, CDR2 YNFKEQ. With 4 bases removed from V and 7 bases from J, the gap between germline ends came to 36 bases. CDR3 DNA sequence: TGTGCCAGCAGCCGCAAACCCCCCGGGACTCCAAGATTAGACTCATGGAATACGCAGTATTTT. It specifies CASSRKPPGTPRLDSWNTQYF.

The chain employs TRBV28 and TRBJ2-1, with 7 nucleotides matching TRBD1. CDR3 length: 14 amino acids. V trimming: 2 bases; J trimming: 8 bases; junction bases outside the gene matches: 6. Germline lookup yields CDR1 MDHEN and CDR2 SYDVKM. The CDR3 DNA reads TGTGCCAGCAGTTTAGACAGGGTGGTCGATGAGCAGTTCTTC. It specifies CASSLDRVVDEQFF.

The rearrangement uses TRBV9 and TRBJ2-1, with TRBD1 identical over 9 bases. This CDR3 region has 16 residues. The V gene's germline CDR1 is SGDLS and CDR2 YYNGEE. Trimming took 6 bases from V and 3 from J; bases not matched to a gene: 10. CDR3 protein: CASNPHRQGVYNEQFF. The CDR3, as DNA: TGTGCCAGCAACCCCCATAGACAGGGGGTCTACAATGAGCAGTTCTTC.

This clonotype was seen just once. The chain couples TRBV6-1 to TRBJ2-1; 10 bases agree with TRBD1. The CDR3 totals 15 residues. Germline V gene sequence: CDR1 MNHNS, CDR2 SASEGT. The J segment lost 8 bases and the V segment lost 6 bases, leaving 10 bases of the junction unmatched. The CDR3 region is CASRRRDRGPHEQFF. CDR3 coding DNA: TGTGCCAGCAGACGCCGGGACAGGGGCCCCCATGAGCAGTTCTTC.

In its sample, this clonotype was seen a few times. The rearrangement links TRBV12-3 or TRBV12-4 to TRBJ2-3, with 7 positions matching TRBD1. The CDR3 totals 15 residues. Unmatched junction bases numbered 5, after V lost 5 bases and J lost 0 bases. The CDR3 bases are TGTGCCAGCAGTCGCGGACAGGTTAGCACAGATACGCAGTATTTT. Translation: CASSRGQVSTDTQYF.

This clonotype was detected a few times. The chain links TRBV6-5 to TRBJ1-6, with 10 nucleotides matching TRBD1. This CDR3 is 14 amino acids long. Germline assignment: CDR1 MNHEY and CDR2 SVGAGI. The V gene end was trimmed by 0 bases and the J gene end by 10 bases; junction bases not matched to a gene: 0. CDR3 protein: CASSYSGQGSPLHF. The CDR3 DNA sequence: TGTGCCAGCAGTTACTCGGGACAGGGGTCACCCCTCCACTTT.

This chain joins TRBV5-6 and TRBJ2-2; TRBD1 is a possible D gene (5 bases). Trimming shortened V by 0 bases and J by 7 bases, and 13 bases separated the two germline ends. Per germline, CDR1 SGHDT and CDR2 YYEEEE. The CDR3 runs to 15 residues. This CDR3 is CASSLALGLGGELFF. CDR3 DNA: TGTGCCAGCAGCTTGGCCTTGGGGCTCGGCGGGGAGCTGTTTTTT.

The chain is built from TRBV20-1 and TRBJ2-7, with TRBD2 matching 10 bases. CDR1 DFQATT and CDR2 SNEGSKA come from the germline V gene (reference sequence). Unmatched junction bases numbered 6, after V lost 3 bases and J lost 4 bases. The CDR3 runs 14 residues. CDR3 nucleotides: TGCAGTGCTAGGTCTAGCGGGAGAGGGTACGAGCAGTACTTC. Its protein is CSARSSGRGYEQYF.

This clonotype was detected only a few times. The chain links TRBV27 to TRBJ1-1; TRBD1 might be the D (5 bases). CDR3 length equals 14 residues. The V gene lost 7 bases and the J gene lost 4 bases, with 16 bases spanning the gap. In germline, CDR1 is MNHEY, CDR2 SMNVEV (reference sequence). The CDR3 nucleotides are TGTGCCAGCACCCGTCGTGGGGGGAGCACTGAAGCTTTCTTT. Protein sequence: CASTRRGGSTEAFF.

This chain uses TRBV11-3 with TRBJ2-3; 13 nucleotides line up with TRBD2. V lost 5 bases to trimming and J lost 6 bases; unmatched junction nucleotides: 5. This CDR3 is 15 amino acids long. The germline V gene has CDR1 SGHNT and CDR2 YENEEA. CDR3 DNA: TGTGCCAGCAGCCCCCGGACTAGCGGGAGTGATACGCAGTATTTT. Its protein is CASSPRTSGSDTQYF.

The J gene is TRBJ2-2, the V gene TRBV7-2; a weak D match, TRBD1 (5 bases). The CDR3 sequence is 13 residues long. The germline V gene has CDR1 SGHTA and CDR2 FQGNSA. The germline V and J ends were trimmed by 4 bases and 6 bases, with 9 bases remaining between them. CDR3 in DNA: TGTGCCAGCAGCTGGTCAGGGTCCGGGGAGCTGTTTTTT. Its translation is CASSWSGSGELFF.